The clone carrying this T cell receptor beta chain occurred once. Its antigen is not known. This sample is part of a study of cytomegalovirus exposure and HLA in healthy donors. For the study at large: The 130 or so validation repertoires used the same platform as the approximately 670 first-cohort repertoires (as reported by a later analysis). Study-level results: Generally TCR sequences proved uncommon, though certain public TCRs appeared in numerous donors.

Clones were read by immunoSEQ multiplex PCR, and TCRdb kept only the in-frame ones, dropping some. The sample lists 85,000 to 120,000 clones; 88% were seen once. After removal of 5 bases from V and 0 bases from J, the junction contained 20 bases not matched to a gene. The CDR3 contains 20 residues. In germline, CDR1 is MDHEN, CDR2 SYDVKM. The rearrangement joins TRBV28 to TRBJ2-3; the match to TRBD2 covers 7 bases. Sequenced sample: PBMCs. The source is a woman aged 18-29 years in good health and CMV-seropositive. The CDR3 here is CASSPLLGLGSFTSTDTQYF. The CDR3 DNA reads TGTGCCAGCAGTCCCCTACTCGGACTAGGGAGTTTTACTAGCACAGATACGCAGTATTTT. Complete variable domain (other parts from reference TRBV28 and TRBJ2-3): DVKVTQSSRYLVKRTGEKVFLECVQDMDHENMFWYRQDPGLGLRLIYFSYDVKMKEKGDIPEGYSVSREKKERFSLILESASTNQTSMYLCASSPLLGLGSFTSTDTQYFGPGTRLTVL.